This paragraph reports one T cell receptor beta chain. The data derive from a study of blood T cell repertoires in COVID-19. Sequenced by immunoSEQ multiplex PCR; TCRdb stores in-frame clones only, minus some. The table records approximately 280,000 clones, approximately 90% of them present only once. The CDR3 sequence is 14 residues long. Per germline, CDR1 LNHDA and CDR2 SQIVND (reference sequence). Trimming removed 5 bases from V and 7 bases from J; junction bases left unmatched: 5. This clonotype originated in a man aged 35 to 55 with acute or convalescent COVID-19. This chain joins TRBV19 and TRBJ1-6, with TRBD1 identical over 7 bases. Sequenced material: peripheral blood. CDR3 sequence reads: CASSLTGMNSPLHF. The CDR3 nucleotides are TGTGCCAGTAGTCTGACAGGGATGAATTCACCCCTCCACTTT.